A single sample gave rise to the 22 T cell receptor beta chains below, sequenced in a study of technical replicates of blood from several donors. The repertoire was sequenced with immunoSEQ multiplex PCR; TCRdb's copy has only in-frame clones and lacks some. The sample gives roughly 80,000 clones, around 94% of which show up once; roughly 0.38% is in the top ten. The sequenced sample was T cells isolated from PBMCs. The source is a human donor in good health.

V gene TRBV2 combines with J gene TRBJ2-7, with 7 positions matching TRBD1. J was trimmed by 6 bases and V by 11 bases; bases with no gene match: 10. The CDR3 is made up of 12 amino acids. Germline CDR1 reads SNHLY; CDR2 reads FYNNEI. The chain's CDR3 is CAGRQGPLEQYF. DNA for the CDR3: TGTGCCGGTAGACAGGGCCCCCTCGAGCAGTACTTC.

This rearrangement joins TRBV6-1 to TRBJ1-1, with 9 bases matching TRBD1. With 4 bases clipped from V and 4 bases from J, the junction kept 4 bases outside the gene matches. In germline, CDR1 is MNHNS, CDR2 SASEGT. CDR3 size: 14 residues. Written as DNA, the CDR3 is TGTGCCAGCAGTGCAGGACAGGGGCTCACTGAAGCTTTCTTT. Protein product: CASSAGQGLTEAFF.

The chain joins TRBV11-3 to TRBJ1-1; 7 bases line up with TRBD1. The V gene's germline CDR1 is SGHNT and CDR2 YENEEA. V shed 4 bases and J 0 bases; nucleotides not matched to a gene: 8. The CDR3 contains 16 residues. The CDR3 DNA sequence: TGTGCCAGCAGCTCCGGGACAGTTACCATGAACACTGAAGCTTTCTTT. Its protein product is CASSSGTVTMNTEAFF.

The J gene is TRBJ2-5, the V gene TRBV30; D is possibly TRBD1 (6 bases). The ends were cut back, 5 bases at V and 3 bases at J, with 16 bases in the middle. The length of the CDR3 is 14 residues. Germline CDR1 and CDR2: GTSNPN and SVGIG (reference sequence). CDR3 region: CAWEVRAGEETQYF. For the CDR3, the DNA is TGTGCCTGGGAGGTGCGTGCAGGGGAAGAGACCCAGTACTTC.

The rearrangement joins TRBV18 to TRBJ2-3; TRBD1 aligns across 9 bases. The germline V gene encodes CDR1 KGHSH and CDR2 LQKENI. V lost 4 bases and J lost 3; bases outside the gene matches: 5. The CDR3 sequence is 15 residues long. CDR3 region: CASSQTGQGTDTQYF. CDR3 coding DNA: TGTGCCAGCTCACAAACCGGACAGGGGACAGATACGCAGTATTTT.

The chain's CDR3 is CAWGRHSVADTQYF. As DNA, the CDR3 is TGTGCCTGGGGGAGGCACAGTGTAGCAGATACGCAGTATTTT. The gene calls are TRBV30 and TRBJ2-3, with D perhaps TRBD2 (6 bases). Trimming cost V 5 bases and J 4 bases, with 16 bases left between them. Germline lookup yields CDR1 GTSNPN and CDR2 SVGIG (reference sequence). The CDR3 length is 14 residues.

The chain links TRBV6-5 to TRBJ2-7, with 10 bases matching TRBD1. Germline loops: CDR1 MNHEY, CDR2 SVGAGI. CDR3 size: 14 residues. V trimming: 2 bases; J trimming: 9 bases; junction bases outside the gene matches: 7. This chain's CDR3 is CASSYARDRGPQYF. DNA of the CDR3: TGTGCCAGCAGTTACGCCCGGGACAGGGGACCGCAGTACTTC.

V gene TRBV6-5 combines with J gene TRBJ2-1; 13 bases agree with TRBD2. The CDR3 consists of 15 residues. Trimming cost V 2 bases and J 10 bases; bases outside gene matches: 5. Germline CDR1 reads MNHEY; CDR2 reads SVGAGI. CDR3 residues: CASSYRGLAGREQFF. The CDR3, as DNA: TGTGCCAGCAGTTACCGGGGACTAGCGGGAAGGGAGCAGTTCTTC.

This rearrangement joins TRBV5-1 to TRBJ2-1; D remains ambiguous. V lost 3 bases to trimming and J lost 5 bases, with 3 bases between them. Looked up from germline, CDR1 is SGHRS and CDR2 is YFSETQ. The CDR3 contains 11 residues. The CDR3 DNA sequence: TGCGCCAGCAGCTACAACAATGAGCAGTTCTTC. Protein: CASSYNNEQFF.

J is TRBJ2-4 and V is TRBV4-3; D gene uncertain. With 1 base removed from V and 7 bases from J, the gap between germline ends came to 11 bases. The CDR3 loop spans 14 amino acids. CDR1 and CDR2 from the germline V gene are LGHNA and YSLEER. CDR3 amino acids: CASSQVPGSNIQYF. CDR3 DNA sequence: TGCGCCAGCAGCCAAGTACCGGGTTCGAACATTCAGTACTTC.

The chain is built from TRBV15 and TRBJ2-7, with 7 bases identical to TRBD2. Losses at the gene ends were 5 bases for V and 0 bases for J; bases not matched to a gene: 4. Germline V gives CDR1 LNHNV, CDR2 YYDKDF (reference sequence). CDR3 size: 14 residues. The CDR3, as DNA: TGTGCCACCAGCCCGGCGGGGGTCTCCTACGAGCAGTACTTC. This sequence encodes CATSPAGVSYEQYF.

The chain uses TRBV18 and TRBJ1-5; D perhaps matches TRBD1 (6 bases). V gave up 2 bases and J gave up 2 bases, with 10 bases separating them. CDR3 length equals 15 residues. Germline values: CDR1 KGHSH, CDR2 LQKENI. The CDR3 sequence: CASSPGGNRNQPQHF. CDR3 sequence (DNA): TGTGCCAGCTCACCAGGGGGCAATCGCAATCAGCCCCAGCATTTT. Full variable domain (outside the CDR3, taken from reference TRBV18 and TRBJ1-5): NAGVMQNPRHLVRRRGQEARLRCSPMKGHSHVYWYRQLPEEGLKFMVYLQKENIIDESGMPKERFSAEFPKEGPSILRIQQVVRGDSAAYFCASSPGGNRNQPQHFGDGTRLSIL.

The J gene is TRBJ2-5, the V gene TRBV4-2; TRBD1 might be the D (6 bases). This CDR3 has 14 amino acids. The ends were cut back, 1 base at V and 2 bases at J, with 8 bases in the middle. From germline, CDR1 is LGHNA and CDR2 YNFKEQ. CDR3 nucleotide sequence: TGTGCCAGCAGCCAAGGGACAGCTCAAGAGACCCAGTACTTC. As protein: CASSQGTAQETQYF.

The CDR3 DNA is TGTGCCAGCAGCCAATTGGGGGGTTTCGGCGAAAAACTGTTTTTT. Its protein product is CASSQLGGFGEKLFF. This chain joins TRBV11-3 and TRBJ1-4; D is possibly TRBD1 (5 bases). The CDR3 runs 15 residues. Germline CDR1 and CDR2: SGHNT and YENEEA. V lost 5 bases, J lost 8 bases, and 18 bases lay in between.

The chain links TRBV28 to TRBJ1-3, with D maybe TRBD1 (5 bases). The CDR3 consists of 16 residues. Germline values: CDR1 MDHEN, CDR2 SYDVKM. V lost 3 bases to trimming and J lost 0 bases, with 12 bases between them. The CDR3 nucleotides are TGTGCCAGCAGTTTGGCATACAGGACCTCTGGAAACACCATATATTTT. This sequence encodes CASSLAYRTSGNTIYF.

The CDR3 DNA sequence: TGTGCCAGGATTTCCGGGACTGGGCCCAATGAGCAGTTCTTC. Its protein product is CARISGTGPNEQFF. The rearrangement links TRBV2 to TRBJ2-1, with D tentatively TRBD2 (6 bases). The V gene lost 9 bases and the J gene lost 6 bases, with 18 bases spanning the gap. CDR3 length: 14 residues. Germline V gene sequence: CDR1 SNHLY, CDR2 FYNNEI.

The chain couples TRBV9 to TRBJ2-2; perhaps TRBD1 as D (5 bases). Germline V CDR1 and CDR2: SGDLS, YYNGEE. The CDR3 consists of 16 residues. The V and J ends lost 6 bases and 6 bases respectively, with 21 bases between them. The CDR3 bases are TGTGCCAGCAACCGCCTTGGGCAGGGTGGTGCCGGGGAGCTGTTTTTT. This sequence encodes CASNRLGQGGAGELFF.

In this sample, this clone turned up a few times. The DNA for the CDR3 is TGTGCCAGCAGTTACCTTGGACAGAACTATGGCTACACCTTC. As protein: CASSYLGQNYGYTF. The rearrangement joins TRBV6-6 to TRBJ1-2; tentative D call: TRBD1 (6 bases). V lost 2 bases and J 2 bases, leaving 9 bases between the germline ends. This CDR3 has 14 residues. The germline V gene encodes CDR1 MNHNY and CDR2 SVGAGI (reference sequence).

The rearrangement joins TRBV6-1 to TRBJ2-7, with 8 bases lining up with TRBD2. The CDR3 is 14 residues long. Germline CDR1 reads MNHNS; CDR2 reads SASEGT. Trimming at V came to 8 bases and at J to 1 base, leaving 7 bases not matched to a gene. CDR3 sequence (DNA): TGTGCCAGCCTGAAACTAGCGGCGTCCTACGAGCAGTACTTC. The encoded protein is CASLKLAASYEQYF.

The CDR3 coding sequence is TGTGCCACCCAAGGGACAGCCTACGAGCAGTACTTC. Amino acids: CATQGTAYEQYF. The chain employs TRBV15 and TRBJ2-7; 7 bases map to TRBD1. With V trimmed by 8 bases and J by 2 bases, 3 bases remained unmatched. Germline V gives CDR1 LNHNV, CDR2 YYDKDF (reference sequence). The CDR3 consists of 12 residues.

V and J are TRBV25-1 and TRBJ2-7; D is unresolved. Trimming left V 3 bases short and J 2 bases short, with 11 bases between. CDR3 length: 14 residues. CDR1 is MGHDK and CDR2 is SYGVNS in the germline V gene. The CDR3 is CASSDRTLTYEQYF. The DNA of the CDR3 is TGTGCCAGCAGTGATCGAACTTTGACCTACGAGCAGTACTTC.

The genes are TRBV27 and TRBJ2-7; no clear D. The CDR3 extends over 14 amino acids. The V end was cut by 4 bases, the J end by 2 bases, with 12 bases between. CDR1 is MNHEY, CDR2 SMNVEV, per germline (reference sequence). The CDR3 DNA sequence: TGTGCCAGCAGTTCCTATCTACAGACCTACGAGCAGTACTTC. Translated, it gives CASSSYLQTYEQYF.